A selection of T cell receptor beta chains follows, all from one sample in a study of blood T cell repertoires in COVID-19. Sequenced by immunoSEQ multiplex PCR; TCRdb stores in-frame clones only, minus some. The sample includes 290,000 or so clones, 85% to 90% seen only once; the top ten take 3.5% to 5%. Sequenced material: PBMCs or T cells enriched from blood (not recorded which). The source of these receptors is a woman under 30 with acute COVID-19. CDR3s include the opening cysteine and the closing phenylalanine or tryptophan. Where a row states a size, it is once, few, many or the class of an expanded clone; other rows omit it.

j_call: TRBJ1-6
clone_size: .
v_call: TRBV11-2
cdr3_aa: CASSLRPPRRDSPLHF

j_call: TRBJ1-2
clone_size: .
v_call: TRBV30
cdr3_aa: CAWSTRYGYTF

j_call: TRBJ2-1
clone_size: .
v_call: TRBV9
cdr3_aa: CASSVAVTSGNNEQFF

j_call: TRBJ2-5
clone_size: .
v_call: TRBV2
cdr3_aa: CASSEFLAGETQYF

j_call: TRBJ2-4
clone_size: .
v_call: TRBV30
cdr3_aa: CAGTLPDRGRGLNIQYF

j_call: TRBJ2-7
clone_size: .
v_call: TRBV28
cdr3_aa: CASSLGLGISYEQYF

j_call: TRBJ1-2
clone_size: .
v_call: TRBV28
cdr3_aa: CASSLNRGRGYTF

j_call: TRBJ2-3
clone_size: .
v_call: TRBV24-1
cdr3_aa: CATSELADGTDTQYF

j_call: TRBJ1-2
clone_size: .
v_call: TRBV12-3/TRBV12-4
cdr3_aa: CASSRTGRGYTF

j_call: TRBJ1-2
clone_size: few
v_call: TRBV28
cdr3_aa: CASSTPDTYGYTF